This is a list of T cell receptor beta chains from one sample in a study of blood T cell repertoires in COVID-19. The assay was immunoSEQ multiplex PCR, and TCRdb's table has in-frame clones only and misses some. The data contain some 250,000 clones, about three quarters of them singletons. The sample taken for sequencing was peripheral blood. These receptor sequences come from a woman older than 75 with acute or convalescent COVID-19. The CDR3 runs from the conserved cysteine through the conserved F or W. Fields, in order: D gene, V gene, J gene, clone size, CDR3 protein, CDR3 DNA. D genes are given only for firm matches. For some rows the clone size is stated as once, few or many, or as a class when expanded; others skip it.

TRBD1	TRBV12-3/TRBV12-4	TRBJ2-7	NA	CASSGQGAGEQYF	TGTGCCAGCAGTGGACAGGGGGCAGGGGAGCAGTACTTC
TRBD2	TRBV3-1/TRBV3-2	TRBJ2-3	NA	CASSQGGGGGLAGFTDTQYF	TGTGCCAGCAGCCAAGGTGGGGGAGGGGGACTAGCGGGGTTCACAGATACGCAGTATTTT
NA	TRBV5-6	TRBJ2-5	NA	CASSGRLGETQYF	TGTGCCAGCAGCGGACGACTAGGGGAGACCCAGTACTTC
NA	TRBV6-2/TRBV6-3	TRBJ2-2	NA	CASRPQGRRSTGELFF	TGTGCCAGCAGACCTCAGGGAAGACGATCCACCGGGGAGCTGTTTTTT
NA	TRBV19	TRBJ1-3	NA	CASSVRTSYSGNTIYF	TGTGCCAGTAGTGTCCGGACATCTTACTCTGGAAACACCATATATTTT
NA	TRBV7-2	TRBJ1-6	NA	CASSFLYSPLHF	TGTGCCAGCAGCTTCCTGTATTCACCCCTCCACTTT
TRBD1	TRBV19	TRBJ1-2	NA	CATSRGPLYGYTF	TGTGCCACCTCGAGGGGGCCCCTCTATGGCTACACCTTC
NA	TRBV6-5	TRBJ1-5	many	CASRPRGLSNQPQHF	TGTGCCAGCAGACCCAGGGGTTTAAGCAATCAGCCCCAGCATTTT
NA	TRBV5-1	TRBJ2-7	NA	CASSLAGVRGYEQYF	TGCGCCAGCAGCTTGGCCGGGGTCAGGGGCTACGAGCAGTACTTC
NA	TRBV19	TRBJ1-4	few	CASSIGSEKLFF	TGTGCCAGTAGTATAGGAAGCGAAAAACTGTTTTTT
NA	TRBV2	TRBJ2-1	NA	CASSGRGAFSYNEQFF	TGTGCCAGCAGTGGTCGGGGGGCGTTCTCCTACAATGAGCAGTTCTTC
TRBD1	TRBV3-1/TRBV3-2	TRBJ2-6	NA	CASSLRQGVSGANVLTF	TGTGCCAGCAGCCTTCGACAGGGAGTCTCTGGGGCCAACGTCCTGACTTTC
TRBD1	TRBV6-5	TRBJ1-6	once	CASRDTGQGYTLHF	TGTGCCAGCAGGGATACGGGACAGGGATATACCCTCCACTTT
TRBD1	TRBV7-2	TRBJ1-1	NA	CASSLLVADRDPRYTEAFF	TGTGCCAGCAGCCTTCTCGTAGCGGACAGGGACCCTAGGTACACTGAAGCTTTCTTT
TRBD1	TRBV27	TRBJ1-2	NA	CASSLDRGRYGYTF	TGTGCCAGCAGTCTAGACAGGGGGAGGTATGGCTACACCTTC
NA	TRBV30	TRBJ1-2	NA	CAWSVGGDGYTF	TGTGCCTGGAGTGTGGGAGGAGACGGCTACACCTTC
NA	TRBV11-2	TRBJ2-2	NA	CASSLAGWNTGELFF	TGTGCCAGCAGCTTAGCAGGGTGGAACACCGGGGAGCTGTTTTTT
TRBD2	TRBV2	TRBJ2-7	NA	CASSEVPGLASFEQYF	TGTGCCAGCAGTGAGGTCCCGGGACTAGCGAGTTTCGAGCAGTACTTC
TRBD1	TRBV7-9	TRBJ2-7	NA	CASSAGTGVYEQYF	TGTGCCAGCAGCGCCGGGACAGGGGTCTACGAGCAGTACTTC
NA	TRBV7-2	TRBJ2-7	NA	CASSLGSGGVTYEQYF	TGTGCCAGCAGCTTGGGTTCGGGGGGCGTTACCTACGAGCAGTACTTC
TRBD1	TRBV6-1	TRBJ1-2	NA	CASSQADRGWDGYTF	TGTGCCAGCAGTCAAGCGGACAGGGGGTGGGATGGCTACACCTTC
TRBD1	TRBV10-1	TRBJ2-1	NA	CASRQTGTNEQFF	TGCGCCAGCAGACAGACAGGGACGAATGAGCAGTTCTTC
TRBD2	TRBV7-7	TRBJ2-3	few	CASRAGTSGSKTDTQYF	TGTGCCAGCAGAGCCGGGACTAGCGGGAGCAAAACAGATACGCAGTATTTT
TRBD1	TRBV6-5	TRBJ1-4	NA	CASSPGGNNEKLFF	TGTGCCAGCAGCCCAGGGGGTAATAATGAAAAACTGTTTTTT